The next 10 T cell receptor beta chains were all read from a single sample in a study of cytomegalovirus exposure and HLA in healthy donors. Libraries were prepared by immunoSEQ multiplex PCR; TCRdb keeps only in-frame clonotypes and omits some of them. The sample yields 250,000 to 350,000 clones, 86% seen once. Source material: PBMCs. Source of these receptors: a woman under 30 in good health and CMV-seronegative.

J is TRBJ2-1 and V is TRBV28; D is undetermined. Germline V gene lookup returns CDR1 MDHEN and CDR2 SYDVKM. This CDR3 has 12 amino acids. V gave up 1 base and J gave up 7 bases, with 5 bases separating them. In DNA form, the CDR3 reads TGTGCCAGCAGTTTATATCGGAATGAGCAGTTCTTC. Its translation is CASSLYRNEQFF.

The chain joins TRBV30 to TRBJ2-5; possible D gene TRBD1, 5 bases. Trimming pared 3 bases from V and 5 bases from J, leaving 16 bases between. CDR3 size: 14 residues. Germline V gene data show CDR1 as GTSNPN and CDR2 as SVGIG (reference sequence). CDR3 region: CAWRSDRAGETQYF. CDR3 nucleotide sequence: TGTGCCTGGAGATCGGACCGGGCAGGGGAGACCCAGTACTTC.

The rearrangement links TRBV28 to TRBJ2-7, with D possibly TRBD2 on 6 matching bases. The CDR3 runs 16 residues. The V gene's germline CDR1 is MDHEN and CDR2 SYDVKM. V dropped 2 bases and J dropped 0 bases, with 14 bases sitting between them. In DNA, the CDR3 is TGTGCCAGCAGTTTAGGGCTAGCGCTTCGCTCCTACGAGCAGTACTTC. Translation gives CASSLGLALRSYEQYF.

This chain links TRBV21-1 with TRBJ1-2; the listed D gene, TRBD1, was not tested against the DNA. TRBV21-1 is classified as a pseudogene. The CDR3 runs 9 residues. CDR3 bases: TGTGCCAGCAACCCACAGGGGTCCTTC. Its translation: CASNPQGSF.

The chain combines TRBV5-6 with TRBJ2-7; maybe TRBD2 (6 bases). The V end was cut by 4 bases, the J end by 6 bases, with 14 bases between. In germline, CDR1 is SGHDT, CDR2 YYEEEE. This CDR3 contains 13 residues. The CDR3, as DNA: TGTGCCAGCAGCCACGGGAGCATGGGCGAGCAGTACTTC. Amino acids: CASSHGSMGEQYF.

V gene TRBV11-2 combines with J gene TRBJ2-1, with D possibly being TRBD2 (7 bases). In germline, CDR1 is SGHAT, CDR2 FQNNGV. This CDR3 is built from 15 residues. V lost 7 bases and J 2 bases, leaving 15 bases between the germline ends. CDR3 in amino acids: CASTGGGSAYNEQFF. CDR3 coding DNA: TGTGCCAGCACTGGGGGCGGGAGCGCCTACAATGAGCAGTTCTTC.

The CDR3, as DNA: TGTGCCAGCACCGGCGGACAGGGCTTTAATGAGCAGTTCTTC. Its translation is CASTGGQGFNEQFF. The chain employs TRBV7-2 and TRBJ2-1; 8 bases match TRBD1. Looked up from germline, CDR1 is SGHTA and CDR2 is FQGNSA. This CDR3 has 14 amino acids. V lost 7 bases to trimming and J lost 7 bases; unmatched junction nucleotides: 9. Looking up the rest from reference TRBV7-2 and TRBJ2-1 gives the full variable domain: GAGVSQSPSNKVTEKGKDVELRCDPISGHTALYWYRQSLGQGLEFLIYFQGNSAPDKSGLPSDRFSAERTGGSVSTLTIQRTQQEDSAVYLCASTGGQGFNEQFFGPGTRLTVL.

The CDR3 coding sequence is TGTGCCAGCAGCGTTAGGGGGACAGGGCCGTCCTATGGCTACACCTTC. This sequence encodes CASSVRGTGPSYGYTF. This rearrangement joins TRBV9 to TRBJ1-2; 9 bases are shared with TRBD1. CDR3 length: 16 residues. With V trimmed by 2 bases and J by 4 bases, 9 bases remained unmatched. The germline V gene encodes CDR1 SGDLS and CDR2 YYNGEE. Supplemented by reference TRBV9 and TRBJ1-2, the full variable domain reads DSGVTQTPKHLITATGQRVTLRCSPRSGDLSVYWYQQSLDQGLQFLIQYYNGEERAKGNILERFSAQQFPDLHSELNLSSLELGDSALYFCASSVRGTGPSYGYTFGSGTRLTVV.

The J gene is TRBJ2-1, the V gene TRBV6-5; D ambiguous. The CDR3 length is 13 residues. V lost 6 bases to trimming and J lost 4 bases, with 10 bases between them. CDR1 MNHEY and CDR2 SVGAGI come from the germline V gene. The CDR3 bases are TGTGCCAGCAGCTCCGACTTGTACAATGAGCAGTTCTTC. As protein: CASSSDLYNEQFF.

The J gene is TRBJ1-5, the V gene TRBV10-3, with D perhaps TRBD1 (5 bases). Germline CDR1 is ENHRY and CDR2 is SYGVKD. The CDR3 consists of 16 residues. The V and J ends lost 0 bases and 5 bases respectively, with 14 bases between them. CDR3 loop: CAISESQGPSHQPQHF. The CDR3 DNA reads TGTGCCATCAGTGAGTCTCAGGGTCCCTCCCATCAGCCCCAGCATTTT.